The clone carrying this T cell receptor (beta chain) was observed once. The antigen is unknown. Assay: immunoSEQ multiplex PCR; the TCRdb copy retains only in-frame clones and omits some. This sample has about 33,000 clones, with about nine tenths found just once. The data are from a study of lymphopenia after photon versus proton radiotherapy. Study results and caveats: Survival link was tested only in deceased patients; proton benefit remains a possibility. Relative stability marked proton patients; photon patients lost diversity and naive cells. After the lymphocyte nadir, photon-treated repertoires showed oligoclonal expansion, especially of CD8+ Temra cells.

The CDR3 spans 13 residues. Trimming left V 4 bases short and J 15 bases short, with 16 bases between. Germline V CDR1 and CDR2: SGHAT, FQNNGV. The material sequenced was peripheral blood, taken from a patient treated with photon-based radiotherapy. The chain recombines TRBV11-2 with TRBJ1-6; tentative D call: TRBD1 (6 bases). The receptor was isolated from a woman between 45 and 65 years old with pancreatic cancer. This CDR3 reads CASSSPDSWLLHF. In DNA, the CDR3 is TGTGCCAGCAGCTCACCGGACAGTTGGCTCCTCCACTTT.